This paragraph covers one T cell receptor beta chain sequence. Its antigen is currently unknown. This record comes from a study of cytomegalovirus exposure and HLA in healthy donors. Study outcomes and limitations: A prior analysis recorded that most TCR beta V segments were productive about 87% or about 30% of the time. Using the classifier, cytomegalovirus status was reportedly diagnosed with high specificity and sensitivity. DRB1 had the most TCR associations and HLA-C the fewest, a later analysis found, with rates varying by HLA locus.

The CDR3 consists of 16 residues. Per the germline V gene, CDR1 is SGHVS and CDR2 is FQNEAQ. V was clipped by 5 bases and J by 3 bases; unmatched bases: 8. The PCR had 60 Vbeta and 13 Jbeta primers. The data were produced by immunoSEQ multiplex PCR, yet TCRdb's version contains in-frame clones alone and is incomplete. The sample has 100,000 to 150,000 clones; the top ten hold 1.5% to 2%. What was sequenced was PBMCs. The chain employs TRBV7-8 and TRBJ1-5, with 9 bases fitting TRBD1. This receptor was obtained from a woman in her thirties or forties in good health and CMV-seropositive. The CDR3: CASSAGTGSPNQPQHF. DNA for the CDR3: TGTGCCAGCAGCGCAGGGACAGGGAGCCCCAATCAGCCCCAGCATTTT.